This paragraph covers one T cell receptor (beta chain) sequence. Its antigen is still unknown. Base quality data are lacking; no much larger clone is found one base away. According to the study, the label for this sample's time point signals: 24 months on ibrutinib. For TCR beta library preparation, 1.5 to 2.5 micrograms of genomic DNA was extracted from cryopreserved PBMCs. Longitudinal blood samples from CLL patients on ibrutinib monotherapy underwent high-throughput TCR beta sequencing. The patients were enrolled in a single-center, open-label phase 2 trial of ibrutinib monotherapy. The data originate from a study of cytotoxic CD8 clonotypes in ibrutinib-treated CLL (dated by TCRdb to the early 2020s). With respect to the entire study: The cohort included around 15 treatment-naive and about a dozen relapsed/refractory patients; under 18 were IGHV unmutated. The response samples were drawn at a median of roughly twelve months into treatment, with a range of about 6 to 36 months. Responses were partial in 24 patients and complete in 2; after median around 68 months follow-up, some 15 stayed in remission and about twelve progressed. Cryopreserved peripheral blood mononuclear cells were obtained before treatment, at response, and at either sustained remission or disease progression. Longitudinal samples were available for about 30% of the 86 trial participants. On average, each sample yielded some 250,000 productive templates and 85,000 to 95,000 productive rearrangements. Every sample from remission and from progressive disease was obtained while the patients were still on ibrutinib. Overall results and qualifications from the work: Public clonotypes were rare and either shrank or stayed stable during treatment, and the rise in clonality at ibrutinib response reflected expansion of private clonotypes. Baseline clonality was found to be higher than that of age-matched healthy donors and was strongly correlated with circulating CD8+ T-cell counts. At ibrutinib response clonality went up, during sustained remission it held steady, and at progression it dropped back toward baseline. Sustained-remission and progressing patients did not have matched sampling times, and lymph node repertoires were not examined.

Each clonotype received, on average, around 10x coverage in deep resolution sequencing performed on a MiSeq, where the target depth lay between 1 in 1 million and 1 in 200,000 T cells. TCR beta libraries were generated with the immunoSEQ hsTCRB Kit. In the original analysis: The data were analyzed with ImmunoSEQ Analyzer and ImmunoSEQ Data Assistant, and V, D and J gene assignments followed IMGT definitions. Clonality, which ranges from 0 to 1, was calculated as one minus the normalized Shannon entropy of productive rearrangement frequencies. Public clonotype analysis was restricted to overrepresented clonotypes comprising at least 0.05% of each patient's repertoire. Thirteen age-matched healthy donor repertoires from immuneACCESS were used as controls for clonality. TCRdb took this table from immuneACCESS and kept in-frame rearrangements with V and J called. Such tables lack part of the clones; where checked against another copy, unresolved V genes explain under half of the gap, and the rest is unexplained. D and trimming come from the DNA, and the V and J calls and clone size come from that table. The sample has about 150,000 clones on record, 76% of them singletons. The top ten clonotypes cover 5.1% of the sample.

Counted from cysteine to phenylalanine, this CDR3 has 13 amino acids. Just CDR3 DNA is preserved here, 39 bases in frame from base 1. CDR1 and CDR2, per the germline V gene, are SNHLY and FYNNEI. V is pared back by 6 bases and J by 7 bases, with 15 bases lying between the germline termini. The chain is encoded by TRBV2 joined to TRBJ2-5; the D gene is tentatively TRBD1 or TRBD2, each matching 5 bases. The clonotype was recovered from a human donor with chronic lymphocytic leukemia. This material consisted of PBMCs, taken after 24 months of ibrutinib treatment. At the DNA level, the sequence is TGTGCCAGCAGGATGGGACCACCGGGGACCCAGTACTTC. It translates as CASRMGPPGTQYF.